Presented here are 28 T cell receptor beta chains from one specimen sequenced in a study of long-term antiretroviral therapy in people with HIV. At survey level, the immunoSEQ assay was run in its v3.0 version. Using immunoSEQ multiplex PCR, the repertoire was profiled, and TCRdb retains in-frame clones only, with some absent. The sample shows tens of thousands of clones, 70% to 85% of them seen only once. The sample was unsorted PBMCs, taken 3 years after starting antiretroviral therapy. The source of these receptors is a man aged 40-49 years with HIV.

V gene TRBV4-1 combines with J gene TRBJ2-5; D call uncertain. The V gene lost 0 bases and the J gene lost 1 base, with 15 bases spanning the gap. Germline values: CDR1 MGHRA, CDR2 YSYEKL. This CDR3 is built from 17 residues. CDR3 bases: TGCGCCAGCAGCCAAGATCCAACCCAAGAACCCCAAGAGACCCAGTACTTC. Translating it yields CASSQDPTQEPQETQYF.

V gene TRBV12-5 combines with J gene TRBJ1-4, with D possibly matching TRBD1 (5 bases). Germline V gene data show CDR1 as LGHNT and CDR2 as FRNRAP. The CDR3 has 19 residues. V was shortened by 5 bases and J by 0 bases, with 22 bases between the two germline ends. The DNA for the CDR3 is TGTGCTAGTGGTATCGAGACTGGGATACAGGTAGCAACTAATGAAAAACTGTTTTTT. It encodes CASGIETGIQVATNEKLFF.

The V gene is TRBV5-1, the J gene TRBJ2-1, with D perhaps TRBD1 (5 bases). The CDR3 totals 15 residues. Trimming removed 0 bases at V and 2 bases at J, with 9 bases between. The V gene's germline CDR1 is SGHRS and CDR2 YFSETQ. CDR3 loop: CASSLEGWPYNEQFF. CDR3 DNA sequence: TGCGCCAGCAGCTTGGAGGGGTGGCCCTACAATGAGCAGTTCTTC.

The chain has TRBV19 and TRBJ1-2, with a weak D call TRBD1 (6 bases). Germline lookup yields CDR1 LNHDA and CDR2 SQIVND (reference sequence). Trimming stripped 7 bases from V and 1 base from J, with 13 bases between. This CDR3 region has 14 residues. CDR3 loop: CASINRDYNYGYTF. The CDR3, as DNA: TGTGCCAGTATCAACAGGGACTATAACTATGGCTACACCTTC.

The V and J genes are TRBV2 and TRBJ2-3; 7 nucleotides match TRBD1. V shed 6 bases, J shed 0 bases, and the junction held 6 bases outside the gene matches. Germline V lookup: CDR1 SNHLY, CDR2 FYNNEI. This CDR3 has 15 amino acids. In DNA, the CDR3 is TGTGCCAGCAGCACCGGGACAGCTAGCACAGATACGCAGTATTTT. Translated: CASSTGTASTDTQYF.

The J gene is TRBJ2-2, the V gene TRBV29-1; 9 bases are shared with TRBD1. Germline values: CDR1 SQVTM, CDR2 ANQGSEA. With V trimmed by 0 bases and J by 7 bases, 6 bases remained unmatched. The CDR3 is made up of 15 amino acids. In nucleotides, the CDR3 is TGCAGCGTTGAAGATCAAGGGACAGGGAGCGGGGAGCTGTTTTTT. This sequence encodes CSVEDQGTGSGELFF.

The chain couples TRBV4-1 to TRBJ1-4; D call uncertain. V lost 0 bases to trimming and J lost 6 bases, with 5 bases between them. Germline V gene lookup returns CDR1 MGHRA and CDR2 YSYEKL. The CDR3 contains 13 residues. In DNA form, the CDR3 reads TGCGCCAGCAGCCAAGACCAGGATGAAAAACTGTTTTTT. Translation gives CASSQDQDEKLFF.

This chain uses TRBV11-2 with TRBJ2-3; 9 positions agree with TRBD2. The V gene end was trimmed by 5 bases and the J gene end by 1 base; junction bases not matched to a gene: 10. Germline loops: CDR1 SGHAT, CDR2 FQNNGV. CDR3 length equals 17 residues. The CDR3 bases are TGTGCCAGCAGCCAGAGGGCTAGCGGGGAACGCACAGATACGCAGTATTTT. As protein: CASSQRASGERTDTQYF.

The chain combines TRBV19 with TRBJ2-3; no clear D gene. The CDR3 consists of 16 residues. V gave up 6 bases and J gave up 0 bases, with 16 bases separating them. CDR1 and CDR2 (germline): LNHDA, SQIVND (reference sequence). The CDR3 is CASSPETFASTDTQYF. In DNA, the CDR3 is TGTGCCAGTAGCCCGGAAACCTTCGCTAGCACAGATACGCAGTATTTT.

The rearrangement links TRBV10-2 to TRBJ2-7; D possibly uses TRBD1 or TRBD2 (5 bases each). CDR1 is WSHSY and CDR2 is SAAADI in the germline V gene. Trimming removed 1 base from V and 3 bases from J, with 16 bases in between. This CDR3 has 16 residues. For the CDR3, the DNA is TGCGCCAGCAGTGAGTTTCTTGGGACCTACGTCTACGAGCAGTACTTC. This codes for CASSEFLGTYVYEQYF.

CDR3 bases: TGCGCCAGCAGTGAGTCGGGGGGTAAGTCCTACGAGCAGTACTTC. This sequence encodes CASSESGGKSYEQYF. The chain combines TRBV10-2 with TRBJ2-7; D perhaps matches TRBD2 (6 bases). V lost 0 bases and J lost 1, with 10 bases in between. Germline V gene sequence: CDR1 WSHSY, CDR2 SAAADI. The CDR3 length is 15 residues.

The chain carries TRBV7-6 and TRBJ2-7; TRBD2 matches at 9 bases. CDR1 and CDR2 (germline): SGHVS, FNYEAQ. Trimming removed 5 bases from V and 5 bases from J; junction bases left unmatched: 13. There are 16 residues in the CDR3. The CDR3 DNA follows: TGTGCCAGCAGCCCCTCCTGGGCTAGCGGGATCCACGAGCAGTACTTC. This encodes CASSPSWASGIHEQYF. Based on the CDR3 plus reference TRBV7-6 and TRBJ2-7, the full variable domain is GAGVSQSPRYKVTKRGQDVALRCDPISGHVSLYWYRQALGQGPEFLTYFNYEAQQDKSGLPNDRFSAERPEGSISTLTIQRTEQRDSAMYRCASSPSWASGIHEQYFGPGTRLTVT.

V and J are TRBV4-2 and TRBJ2-5; D is possibly TRBD1 (6 bases). V was shortened by 0 bases and J by 3 bases, with 14 bases between the two germline ends. Germline V gene data show CDR1 as LGHNA and CDR2 as YNFKEQ. This CDR3 region has 16 residues. CDR3 nucleotide sequence: TGTGCCAGCAGCCAAGATTATCGCAGGGGCGAAGAGACCCAGTACTTC. Its translation: CASSQDYRRGEETQYF.

This clone was recorded only once. The CDR3 loop is CASSQRLVTDTQYF. CDR3 nucleotide sequence: TGTGCCAGCAGCCAAAGACTGGTCACAGATACGCAGTATTTT. The chain employs TRBV14 and TRBJ2-3, with unresolved D. The germline gives CDR1 SGHDN, CDR2 FVKESK. V dropped 2 bases and J dropped 2 bases, with 8 bases sitting between them. The CDR3 runs 14 residues.

This clone was counted only a few times. The chain recombines TRBV6-5 with TRBJ1-1; D is undetermined. V was clipped by 6 bases and J by 4 bases, with 6 bases between them. This CDR3 region has 11 residues. Germline V CDR1 and CDR2: MNHEY, SVGAGI. CDR3 nucleotides: TGTGCCAGCAGCAAGGGCACTGAAGCTTTCTTT. Amino acid sequence: CASSKGTEAFF.

The chain joins TRBV29-1 to TRBJ1-2; possibly TRBD1 for D (5 bases). There are 12 residues in the CDR3. The V end was cut by 4 bases, the J end by 6 bases, with 12 bases between. In germline, CDR1 is SQVTM, CDR2 ANQGSEA. The CDR3 region is CSVAEGLDGYTF. Here the CDR3 DNA reads TGCAGCGTTGCCGAGGGACTGGATGGCTACACCTTC.

V gene TRBV6-1 combines with J gene TRBJ2-7; 8 bases are shared with TRBD2. Germline CDR1 reads MNHNS; CDR2 reads SASEGT. The CDR3 totals 15 residues. V was clipped by 4 bases and J by 8 bases; unmatched bases: 13. The CDR3 DNA reads as TGTGCCAGCAGTGTTCTAGCGGGCCCCCGGGTCAAGCAGTACTTC. Translation gives CASSVLAGPRVKQYF.

The rearrangement uses TRBV5-5 and TRBJ1-2, with 7 nucleotides matching TRBD1. Germline V gene sequence: CDR1 SGHKS, CDR2 YYEKEE (reference sequence). Germline trimming cut 3 bases from V and 8 bases from J; bases unmatched to any gene: 7. CDR3 length equals 13 residues. Here the CDR3 reads CASSYTGDGGYTF. The CDR3 bases are TGTGCCAGCAGCTACACAGGGGATGGAGGCTACACCTTC.

This chain connects TRBV5-8 to TRBJ2-3; 9 bases are shared with TRBD2. Germline CDR1 and CDR2: SGHTS and YDEGEE. V shed 0 bases and J 6 bases; nucleotides not matched to a gene: 8. The CDR3 totals 16 residues. Here the CDR3 reads CASSLEAGGRWDTQYF. CDR3 sequence (DNA): TGTGCCAGCAGCTTGGAAGCGGGGGGTCGCTGGGATACGCAGTATTTT.

V gene TRBV6-5 combines with J gene TRBJ1-2; D is undetermined. CDR1 is MNHEY, CDR2 SVGAGI, per germline. V was pared by 6 bases and J by 8 bases, with 16 bases between. This CDR3 contains 13 residues. DNA of the CDR3: TGTGCCAGCAGCCGCGGCAGTTTACGAGGCTACACCTTC. Protein product: CASSRGSLRGYTF.

V is TRBV5-1 and J is TRBJ2-1, with 9 positions matching TRBD1. Germline V gives CDR1 SGHRS, CDR2 YFSETQ. CDR3 length: 16 amino acids. Unmatched junction bases numbered 13, after V lost 3 bases and J lost 9 bases. CDR3 nucleotide sequence: TGCGCCAGCAGCTCCGGGACAGGGAGTTACATCGGTGAGCAGTTCTTC. It encodes CASSSGTGSYIGEQFF.

The chain combines TRBV5-5 with TRBJ2-5; tentative D call: TRBD2 (5 bases). The length of the CDR3 is 19 residues. Per germline, CDR1 SGHKS and CDR2 YYEKEE (reference sequence). V lost 2 bases to trimming and J lost 3 bases, with 26 bases between them. CDR3 sequence: CASSLTLLRESISKETQYF. CDR3 sequence (DNA): TGTGCCAGCAGCTTAACCCTCTTAAGGGAGAGTATCTCTAAAGAGACCCAGTACTTC.

V usage is TRBV6-1 and J usage is TRBJ2-7; TRBD2 is a possible D gene (5 bases). The length of the CDR3 is 14 residues. CDR1 is MNHNS and CDR2 is SASEGT in the germline V gene. Trimming took off 7 bases at V and 3 bases at J, with 16 bases between the two ends. The CDR3 loop is CASNPGGGGYEQYF. CDR3 DNA sequence: TGTGCCAGCAACCCCGGCGGAGGAGGCTACGAGCAGTACTTC.

This clone was counted a few times. The chain combines TRBV2 with TRBJ2-7; the D gene is possibly TRBD1 (6 bases). In germline, CDR1 is SNHLY, CDR2 FYNNEI. Between the trimmed V and J ends, which lost 11 bases and 2 bases, there was a span of 19 bases. CDR3 size: 14 residues. CDR3 sequence: CAGRSGVETYEQYF. Written as DNA, the CDR3 is TGTGCCGGACGGTCAGGGGTAGAAACCTACGAGCAGTACTTC. The complete variable domain, with remaining parts taken from reference TRBV2 and TRBJ2-7, reads EPEVTQTPSHQVTQMGQEVILRCVPISNHLYFYWYRQILGQKVEFLVSFYNNEISEKSEIFDDQFSVERPDGSNFTLKIRSTKLEDSAMYFCAGRSGVETYEQYFGPGTRLTVT.

The chain recombines TRBV18 with TRBJ2-7; D tentatively reads TRBD1 or TRBD2 (5 bases each). The CDR3 length is 14 residues. Trimming shortened V by 2 bases and J by 3 bases, and 11 bases separated the two germline ends. Per germline, CDR1 KGHSH and CDR2 LQKENI. CDR3 sequence (DNA): TGTGCCAGCTCACCAGGCATGAGGGGCTACGAGCAGTACTTC. Protein sequence: CASSPGMRGYEQYF. Variable domain in full (rest from reference TRBV18 and TRBJ2-7): NAGVMQNPRHLVRRRGQEARLRCSPMKGHSHVYWYRQLPEEGLKFMVYLQKENIIDESGMPKERFSAEFPKEGPSILRIQQVVRGDSAAYFCASSPGMRGYEQYFGPGTRLTVT.

In nucleotides, the CDR3 is TGTGCCAGCAGGCGTCATTACGAGCAGTACTTC. This sequence encodes CASRRHYEQYF. This rearrangement joins TRBV21-1 to TRBJ2-7; no check of the table's D call, TRBD2, against the DNA was made. TRBV21-1 is given as a pseudogene. The CDR3 spans 11 residues.

The V and J genes are TRBV10-1 and TRBJ2-7; D unresolved. Germline V gene sequence: CDR1 WNHNN, CDR2 SYGVQD (reference sequence). The CDR3 totals 12 residues. V was cut by 4 bases and J by 1 base, with 5 bases left in between. The CDR3 coding sequence is TGCGCCAGCAGTGCGACATCCTACGAGCAGTACTTC. As protein: CASSATSYEQYF.

This clone came up a few times. The rearrangement joins TRBV9 to TRBJ2-1, with 11 positions matching TRBD1. V lost 0 bases, J lost 3 bases, and 5 bases stayed unmatched. Germline V gene lookup returns CDR1 SGDLS and CDR2 YYNGEE. The CDR3 extends over 17 amino acids. The CDR3 nucleotides are TGTGCCAGCAGCGTAGATCTCGGGACAGGGGGCTACAATGAGCAGTTCTTC. Protein: CASSVDLGTGGYNEQFF.